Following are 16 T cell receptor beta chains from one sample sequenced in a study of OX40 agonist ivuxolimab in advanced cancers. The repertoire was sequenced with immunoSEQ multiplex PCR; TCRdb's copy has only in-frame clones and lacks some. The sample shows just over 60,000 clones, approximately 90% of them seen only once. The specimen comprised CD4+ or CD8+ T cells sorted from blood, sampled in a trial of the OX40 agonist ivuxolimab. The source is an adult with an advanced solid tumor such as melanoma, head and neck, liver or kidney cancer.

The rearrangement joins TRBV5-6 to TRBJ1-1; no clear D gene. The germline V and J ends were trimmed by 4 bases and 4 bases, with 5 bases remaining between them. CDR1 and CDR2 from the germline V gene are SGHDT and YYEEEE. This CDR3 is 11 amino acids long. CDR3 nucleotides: TGTGCCAGCAGCGTAGGCACTGAAGCTTTCTTT. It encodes CASSVGTEAFF.

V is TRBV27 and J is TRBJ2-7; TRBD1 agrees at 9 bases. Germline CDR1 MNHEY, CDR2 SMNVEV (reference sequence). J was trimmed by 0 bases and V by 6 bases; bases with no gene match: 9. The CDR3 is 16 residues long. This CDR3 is CASRFSGQGRSYEQYF. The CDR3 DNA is TGTGCCAGCAGATTTTCGGGACAGGGACGCTCCTACGAGCAGTACTTC.

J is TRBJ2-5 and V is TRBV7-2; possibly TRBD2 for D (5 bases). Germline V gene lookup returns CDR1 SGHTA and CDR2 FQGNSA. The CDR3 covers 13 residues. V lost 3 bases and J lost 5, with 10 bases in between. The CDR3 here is CASSFTSGETQYF. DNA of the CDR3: TGTGCCAGCAGCTTTACGAGCGGCGAGACCCAGTACTTC.

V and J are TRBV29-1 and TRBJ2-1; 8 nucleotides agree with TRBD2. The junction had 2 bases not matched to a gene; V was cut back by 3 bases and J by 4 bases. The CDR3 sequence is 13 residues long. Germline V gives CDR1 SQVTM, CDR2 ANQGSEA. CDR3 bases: TGCAGCGTTGAGGCGGGAGGATACAATGAGCAGTTCTTC. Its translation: CSVEAGGYNEQFF.

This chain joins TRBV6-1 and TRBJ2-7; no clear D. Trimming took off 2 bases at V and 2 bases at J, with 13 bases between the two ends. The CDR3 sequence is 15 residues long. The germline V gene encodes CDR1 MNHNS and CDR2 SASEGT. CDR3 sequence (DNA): TGTGCCAGCAGTGAATTCGGTTTACGGCCCTACGAGCAGTACTTC. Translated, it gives CASSEFGLRPYEQYF.

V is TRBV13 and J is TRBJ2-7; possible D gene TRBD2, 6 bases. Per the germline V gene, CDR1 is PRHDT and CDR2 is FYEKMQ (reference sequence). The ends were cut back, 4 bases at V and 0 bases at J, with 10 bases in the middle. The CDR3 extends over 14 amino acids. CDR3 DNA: TGTGCCAGCAGCTCCGGGACTCCCTCCTACGAGCAGTACTTC. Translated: CASSSGTPSYEQYF.

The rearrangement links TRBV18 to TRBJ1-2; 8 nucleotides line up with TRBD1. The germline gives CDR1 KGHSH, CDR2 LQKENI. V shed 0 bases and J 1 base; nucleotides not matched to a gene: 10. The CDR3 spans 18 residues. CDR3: CASSPPGQGPKYNYGYTF. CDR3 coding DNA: TGTGCCAGCTCACCACCCGGACAGGGTCCTAAATATAACTATGGCTACACCTTC.

CDR3 protein: CASSVLGGVGSDTQYF. The DNA for the CDR3 is TGTGCCAGCAGCGTCTTGGGGGGAGTAGGTTCAGATACGCAGTATTTT. The rearrangement joins TRBV7-2 to TRBJ2-3; possibly TRBD2 for D (6 bases). From germline, CDR1 is SGHTA and CDR2 FQGNSA. The CDR3 is made up of 16 amino acids. Trimming left V 5 bases short and J 4 bases short, with 19 bases between. Using reference TRBV7-2 and TRBJ2-3 for the parts outside the CDR3, the full variable domain is GAGVSQSPSNKVTEKGKDVELRCDPISGHTALYWYRQSLGQGLEFLIYFQGNSAPDKSGLPSDRFSAERTGGSVSTLTIQRTQQEDSAVYLCASSVLGGVGSDTQYFGPGTRLTVL.

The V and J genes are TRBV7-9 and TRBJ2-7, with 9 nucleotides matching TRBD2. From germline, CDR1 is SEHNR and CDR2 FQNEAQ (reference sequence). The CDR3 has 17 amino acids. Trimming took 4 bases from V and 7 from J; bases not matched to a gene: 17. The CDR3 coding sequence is TGTGCCAGCAGCTCAACCCCCGTGACTAGCGGATTAAGGGAGCAGTACTTC. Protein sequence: CASSSTPVTSGLREQYF. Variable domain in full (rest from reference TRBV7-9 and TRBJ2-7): DTGVSQNPRHKITKRGQNVTFRCDPISEHNRLYWYRQTLGQGPEFLTYFQNEAQLEKSRLLSDRFSAERPKGSFSTLEIQRTEQGDSAMYLCASSSTPVTSGLREQYFGPGTRLTVT.

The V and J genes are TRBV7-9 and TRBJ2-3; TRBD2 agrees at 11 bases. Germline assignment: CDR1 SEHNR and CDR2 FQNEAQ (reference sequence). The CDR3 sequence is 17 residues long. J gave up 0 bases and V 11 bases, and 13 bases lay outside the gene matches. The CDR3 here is CAGEDSGRAPSTDTQYF. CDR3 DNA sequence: TGTGCCGGGGAAGATAGCGGGAGGGCCCCTAGCACAGATACGCAGTATTTT. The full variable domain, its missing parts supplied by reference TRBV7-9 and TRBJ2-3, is DTGVSQNPRHKITKRGQNVTFRCDPISEHNRLYWYRQTLGQGPEFLTYFQNEAQLEKSRLLSDRFSAERPKGSFSTLEIQRTEQGDSAMYLCAGEDSGRAPSTDTQYFGPGTRLTVL.

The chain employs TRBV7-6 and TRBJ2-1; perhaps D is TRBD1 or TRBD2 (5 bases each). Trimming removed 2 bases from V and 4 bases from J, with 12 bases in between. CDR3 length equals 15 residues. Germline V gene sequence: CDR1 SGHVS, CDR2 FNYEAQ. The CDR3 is CASSLKGGGYNEQFF. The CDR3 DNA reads TGTGCCAGCAGCTTAAAGGGTGGGGGATACAATGAGCAGTTCTTC. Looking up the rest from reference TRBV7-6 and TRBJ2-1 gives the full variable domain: GAGVSQSPRYKVTKRGQDVALRCDPISGHVSLYWYRQALGQGPEFLTYFNYEAQQDKSGLPNDRFSAERPEGSISTLTIQRTEQRDSAMYRCASSLKGGGYNEQFFGPGTRLTVL.

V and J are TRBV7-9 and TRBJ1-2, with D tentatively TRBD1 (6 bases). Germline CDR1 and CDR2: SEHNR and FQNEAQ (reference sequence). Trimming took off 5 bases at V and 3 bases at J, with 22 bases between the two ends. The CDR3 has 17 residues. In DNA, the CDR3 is TGTGCCAGCAGCCCCTCTTTAGGCAGGGACAACTACTATGGCTACACCTTC. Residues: CASSPSLGRDNYYGYTF.

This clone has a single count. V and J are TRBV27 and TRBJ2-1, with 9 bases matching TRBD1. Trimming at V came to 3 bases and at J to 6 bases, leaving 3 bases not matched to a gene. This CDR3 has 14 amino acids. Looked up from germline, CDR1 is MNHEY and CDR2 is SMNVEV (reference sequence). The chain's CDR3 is CASSFRDRVNEQFF. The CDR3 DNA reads TGTGCCAGCAGTTTCCGGGACAGGGTCAATGAGCAGTTCTTC.

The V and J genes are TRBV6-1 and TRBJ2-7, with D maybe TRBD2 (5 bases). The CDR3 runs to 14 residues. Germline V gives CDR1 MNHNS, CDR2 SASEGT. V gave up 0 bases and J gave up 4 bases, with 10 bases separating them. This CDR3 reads CASSEAGAAYEQYF. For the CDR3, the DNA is TGTGCCAGCAGTGAAGCGGGAGCCGCGTACGAGCAGTACTTC.

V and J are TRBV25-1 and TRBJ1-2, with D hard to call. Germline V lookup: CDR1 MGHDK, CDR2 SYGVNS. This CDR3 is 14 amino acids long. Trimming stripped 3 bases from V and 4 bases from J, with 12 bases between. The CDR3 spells CASSDFGLSYGYTF. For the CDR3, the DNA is TGTGCCAGCAGTGATTTTGGGTTATCCTATGGCTACACCTTC.

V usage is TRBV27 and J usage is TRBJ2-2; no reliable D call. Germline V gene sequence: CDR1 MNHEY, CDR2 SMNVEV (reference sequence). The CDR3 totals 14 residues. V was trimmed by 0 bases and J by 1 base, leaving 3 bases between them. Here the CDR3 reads CASSLSGNTGELFF. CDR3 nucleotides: TGTGCCAGCAGTTTATCGGGGAACACCGGGGAGCTGTTTTTT.